This passage covers 18 T cell receptor beta chains from one sample sequenced in a study of blood T cell repertoires in COVID-19. Profiled with immunoSEQ multiplex PCR; TCRdb holds only in-frame clones, not every one. The table shows around 190,000 clones, with 75% to 85% occurring only once. The source material was peripheral blood. Source of these receptors: a human donor in a cohort sampled during active COVID-19.

The chain is built from TRBV2 and TRBJ2-7; tentative D call: TRBD2 (5 bases). This CDR3 region has 15 residues. Germline V gives CDR1 SNHLY, CDR2 FYNNEI. The V end lost 3 bases, the J end lost 0 bases, and 12 bases lay between the germline ends. The CDR3: CASSEEAISSYEQYF. CDR3 bases: TGTGCCAGCAGTGAGGAGGCAATTAGCTCCTACGAGCAGTACTTC. Supplemented by reference TRBV2 and TRBJ2-7, the full variable domain reads EPEVTQTPSHQVTQMGQEVILRCVPISNHLYFYWYRQILGQKVEFLVSFYNNEISEKSEIFDDQFSVERPDGSNFTLKIRSTKLEDSAMYFCASSEEAISSYEQYFGPGTRLTVT.

The J gene is TRBJ2-1, the V gene TRBV28; 10 bases fit TRBD2. Germline V CDR1 and CDR2: MDHEN, SYDVKM. After removal of 7 bases from V and 6 bases from J, the junction contained 9 bases not matched to a gene. The CDR3 contains 15 residues. The CDR3 reads CASNMEAGGLNEQFF. In DNA form, the CDR3 reads TGTGCCAGCAATATGGAAGCGGGAGGGCTCAATGAGCAGTTCTTC.

This chain's CDR3 is CASSLVQGPHQPQHF. In DNA form, the CDR3 reads TGTGCCAGCAGCTTAGTTCAGGGCCCTCATCAGCCCCAGCATTTT. This rearrangement joins TRBV11-2 to TRBJ1-5; weak D call: TRBD1 (5 bases). The germline gives CDR1 SGHAT, CDR2 FQNNGV. The CDR3 consists of 15 residues. Trimming took 1 base from V and 5 from J, leaving 12 bases between them.

J is TRBJ1-2 and V is TRBV18; the D is unclear. V was clipped by 3 bases and J by 3 bases, with 8 bases between them. Germline V gene data show CDR1 as KGHSH and CDR2 as LQKENI. CDR3 length: 13 amino acids. CDR3 nucleotide sequence: TGTGCCAGCTCACCTGCCGGGGACTATGGCTACACCTTC. Translation gives CASSPAGDYGYTF.

The chain couples TRBV7-8 to TRBJ2-3; 10 nucleotides line up with TRBD2. This CDR3 has 16 residues. Germline trimming cut 3 bases from V and 4 bases from J; bases unmatched to any gene: 7. Germline CDR1 is SGHVS and CDR2 is FQNEAQ. This CDR3 is CASSLGGLAYADTQYF. DNA of the CDR3: TGTGCCAGCAGCTTGGGGGGACTAGCGTATGCAGATACGCAGTATTTT.

The chain is built from TRBV10-2 and TRBJ2-1; 10 bases are a match to TRBD2. The CDR3 is made up of 15 amino acids. Losses at the gene ends were 7 bases for V and 7 bases for J; bases not matched to a gene: 10. From germline, CDR1 is WSHSY and CDR2 SAAADI. The CDR3 loop is CASTPGAGGRNEQFF. For the CDR3, the DNA is TGCGCCAGCACCCCCGGAGCGGGGGGGAGGAATGAGCAGTTCTTC.

The J gene is TRBJ2-7, the V gene TRBV3-1 (or the pseudogene TRBV3-2), with a tentative D call TRBD1 (5 bases). Trimming removed 4 bases from V and 2 bases from J, with 9 bases in between. The CDR3 is made up of 13 amino acids. Germline CDR1 and CDR2: LGHDT and YNNKEL (reference sequence). CDR3 DNA: TGTGCCAGCAGCCGAGGACAACCCTACGAGCAGTACTTC. This translates into CASSRGQPYEQYF.

V and J are TRBV3-1 (or the pseudogene TRBV3-2) and TRBJ2-2; D gene ambiguous. The V gene lost 6 bases and the J gene lost 7 bases, with 9 bases spanning the gap. Germline values: CDR1 LGHDT, CDR2 YNNKEL (reference sequence). The CDR3 runs to 12 residues. The CDR3 coding sequence is TGTGCCAGCAGTAGTAAGAGCGGGGAGCTGTTTTTT. This codes for CASSSKSGELFF.

The J gene is TRBJ2-2, the V gene TRBV24-1, with D maybe TRBD1 (6 bases). Germline V gene sequence: CDR1 KGHDR, CDR2 SFDVKD. Trimming stripped 6 bases from V and 3 bases from J, with 16 bases between. The CDR3 covers 16 residues. The CDR3 nucleotides read TGTGCCACCAGTCCTTTGAGGGGGATGGACACCGGGGAGCTGTTTTTT. It specifies CATSPLRGMDTGELFF.

This clone was observed a few times. V is TRBV4-1 and J is TRBJ2-7; 7 bases map to TRBD1. CDR1 is MGHRA, CDR2 YSYEKL, per germline. The CDR3 spans 15 residues. With V trimmed by 1 base and J by 3 bases, 6 bases remained unmatched. In DNA, the CDR3 is TGCGCCAGCAGCCAAGCAGGGGGTTCCGACTACGAGCAGTACTTC. It translates to CASSQAGGSDYEQYF.

J is TRBJ1-5 and V is TRBV11-2, with D possibly matching TRBD1 (5 bases). The V end was cut by 2 bases, the J end by 3 bases, with 11 bases between. This CDR3 is built from 15 residues. In germline, CDR1 is SGHAT, CDR2 FQNNGV. CDR3 region: CASSLREGINQPQHF. Written as DNA, the CDR3 is TGTGCCAGCAGCTTAAGGGAGGGGATCAATCAGCCCCAGCATTTT.

The chain carries TRBV29-1 and TRBJ2-7, with 7 bases matching TRBD1. V lost 1 base and J lost 1; bases outside the gene matches: 4. The CDR3 runs 14 residues. CDR1 SQVTM and CDR2 ANQGSEA come from the germline V gene. The CDR3 loop reads CSVEGTGQSYEQYF. CDR3 nucleotides: TGCAGCGTTGAAGGGACAGGACAATCCTACGAGCAGTACTTC.

This clone was seen a single time. The V call is TRBV18, the J call TRBJ2-3, with D possibly matching TRBD2 (6 bases). Germline CDR1 and CDR2: KGHSH and LQKENI. The germline V and J ends were trimmed by 4 bases and 0 bases, with 11 bases remaining between them. This CDR3 has 15 amino acids. CDR3 nucleotides: TGTGCCAGCTCACGGCCGGAGGGTAGCACAGATACGCAGTATTTT. Amino acids: CASSRPEGSTDTQYF.

This clone was counted at least ten times. V is TRBV5-1 and J is TRBJ2-7; D may be TRBD2 (5 bases). Trimming removed 4 bases at V and 5 bases at J, with 13 bases between. CDR3 length: 13 amino acids. Germline-derived CDR1 and CDR2 are SGHRS and YFSETQ. CDR3 region: CASSHHGVNEQYF. CDR3 DNA sequence: TGCGCCAGCAGCCACCACGGGGTCAACGAGCAGTACTTC.

The V call is TRBV27, the J call TRBJ2-7; weak D call: TRBD2 (7 bases). The CDR3 sequence is 14 residues long. V lost 5 bases to trimming and J lost 1 base, with 12 bases between them. The germline CDR1 and CDR2 sequences are MNHEY and SMNVEV (reference sequence). The CDR3 sequence is CASSLGGVSYEQYF. As DNA, the CDR3 is TGTGCCAGCAGTCTAGGGGGGGTTTCCTACGAGCAGTACTTC.

This chain links TRBV10-3 with TRBJ1-5; 11 bases are a match to TRBD1. J lost 7 bases, V lost 3 bases, and 5 bases had no gene match. There are 15 residues in the CDR3. Germline V gene data show CDR1 as ENHRY and CDR2 as SYGVKD. CDR3 DNA sequence: TGTGCCATCAGTGAAAGGGACAGGGGGGGACAGCCCCAGCATTTT. Translating it yields CAISERDRGGQPQHF.

The V and J genes are TRBV19 and TRBJ2-2, with 10 bases that match TRBD2. V lost 7 bases to trimming and J lost 5 bases; unmatched junction nucleotides: 10. In germline, CDR1 is LNHDA, CDR2 SQIVND (reference sequence). This CDR3 is 16 amino acids long. This CDR3 reads CASKELAGVQTGELFF. In nucleotides, the CDR3 is TGTGCCAGTAAGGAGCTAGCGGGAGTTCAGACCGGGGAGCTGTTTTTT.

The rearrangement uses TRBV12-3 or TRBV12-4 and TRBJ1-5; D not resolved. The CDR3 spans 13 residues. The V and J ends lost 3 bases and 5 bases respectively, with 8 bases between them. The CDR3 bases are TGTGCCAGCAGTTTTTCGTCGGATCAGCCCCAGCATTTT. Its protein product is CASSFSSDQPQHF.